Sequencing of this T cell receptor beta chain was carried out in a study of post-analysis software for immune sequencing data. Study as a whole: Some patients lacked subtype; others had relapsing-remitting, secondary progressive or progressive-relapsing disease. General observations from the study: Relative to controls, patients had five TRBV segments at higher frequency, with TRBV5-6, TRBV5-1 and TRBV20-1 among these. Pronounced co-clustering by F measure was evident among identically batched samples.

CDR1 MNHNS and CDR2 SASEGT come from the germline V gene. The CDR3 is 15 residues long. A remark on this clonotype: What it binds is not known. A read error may produce the germline difference seen at one junction end.

The library was made from cDNA and included unique molecular identifiers. The yield from roughly 1 to 10 million T cells was 500,000 or so cDNA molecules in total. TCRdb redid the calling of the PCR reads with MiXCR, one entry per CDR3 protein. Among about 430,000 distinct CDR3 sequences listed, approximately 37% were seen once. This clonotype originated in a girl aged 2 to 9 with multiple sclerosis. This sequence joins TRBV6-1 and TRBJ1-4; 8 positions match TRBD1. The sample was blood. The CDR3 is CASSGQGLANEKPFF. CDR3 coding DNA: TGTGCCAGCAGTGGACAGGGGTTGGCTAATGAAAAACCGTTTTTT.